The 19 T cell receptor beta chains reported below all come from one sample, sequenced in a study of regulatory T cells in long-lasting Graves disease. To make TCR beta libraries, researchers used iRepertoire HTBI primers and Arm-PCR of CDR3 regions. TCRdb used MiXCR to reprocess the multiplex PCR reads, holding one entry per CDR3 protein. The data show some 460,000 distinct CDR3 sequences, with 15% to 20% seen just once and about 12% held by the top ten. The time point: newly diagnosed GD, antithyroid drugs for less than 3 months. The TCR library was made from RNA that had been extracted from PBMCs in TRIzol. The sample was also reused in another study, on T cells in Graves' hyperthyroidism and ophthalmopathy.

The material sequenced was peripheral blood mononuclear cells (PBMCs), taken at new diagnosis, from a patient treated with antithyroid drugs. Source of these receptors: a man between 40 and 49 years old with Graves disease.

The chain combines TRBV13 with TRBJ2-7; 7 bases are shared with TRBD2. V lost 0 bases and J lost 5; bases outside the gene matches: 16. The germline V gene has CDR1 PRHDT and CDR2 FYEKMQ (reference sequence). The CDR3 totals 18 residues. The CDR3: CASSLGLGRGGNTDEQYF. Here the CDR3 DNA reads TGTGCCAGCAGCTTAGGCCTTGGTCGCGGGGGTAACACGGACGAGCAGTACTTC.

This clonotype came up many times. The chain carries TRBV6-1 and TRBJ1-6; D is uncertain. The CDR3 runs to 13 residues. V dropped 6 bases and J dropped 8 bases, with 11 bases sitting between them. CDR1 is MNHNS, CDR2 SASEGT, per germline. The CDR3 nucleotides read TGTGCCAGCAGGGCCTCTATGGATTCACCCCTCCACTTT. It translates to CASRASMDSPLHF.

The chain couples TRBV4-1 to TRBJ2-1, with TRBD2 matching 8 bases. V lost 4 bases and J lost 4; bases outside the gene matches: 9. The CDR3 is 16 amino acids. From germline, CDR1 is MGHRA and CDR2 YSYEKL. CDR3 sequence (DNA): TGCGCCAGCAGCCTGGTACTAGCGGAATCATACAATGAGCAGTTCTTC. Protein sequence: CASSLVLAESYNEQFF.

This clonotype was picked up many times. V is TRBV14 and J is TRBJ2-3; D is uncertain. The CDR3 loop spans 15 amino acids. Trimming removed 0 bases at V and 2 bases at J, with 9 bases between. The germline V gene encodes CDR1 SGHDN and CDR2 FVKESK. CDR3 DNA: TGTGCCAGCAGCCAAGATCCCGGAACCACAGATACGCAGTATTTT. It specifies CASSQDPGTTDTQYF.

This clonotype was counted only a few times. The chain couples TRBV24-1 to TRBJ2-2, with D hard to call. Trimming shortened V by 2 bases and J by 0 bases, and 15 bases separated the two germline ends. CDR1 is KGHDR and CDR2 is SFDVKD in the germline V gene. CDR3 size: 18 residues. The DNA for the CDR3 is TGTGCCACCAGTGATTCCCCAGTGAACGGAGCGAACACCGGGGAGCTGTTTTTT. This sequence encodes CATSDSPVNGANTGELFF.

This clonotype was seen many times. The genes are TRBV6-5 and TRBJ2-7, with 10 bases aligning to TRBD2. J gave up 3 bases and V 4 bases, and 6 bases lay outside the gene matches. Germline V gene lookup returns CDR1 MNHEY and CDR2 SVGAGI. CDR3 size: 15 residues. The CDR3 DNA follows: TGTGCCAGCAGTTCTCCACTAGCGGGGTTCTACGAGCAGTACTTC. Encoded protein: CASSSPLAGFYEQYF.

The rearrangement uses TRBV12-3 or TRBV12-4 and TRBJ2-7; D is perhaps TRBD2 (5 bases). Trimming stripped 4 bases from V and 3 bases from J, with 10 bases between. This CDR3 spans 13 amino acids. In DNA form, the CDR3 reads TGTGCCAGCAGTTCCTCGGGGTACTACGAGCAGTACTTC. Protein product: CASSSSGYYEQYF.

This clonotype was detected ten times or more. A junction end diverges from the germline sequence, so it may reflect a read error. The rearrangement joins TRBV12-3 or TRBV12-4 to TRBJ2-1, with unresolved D. CDR3 length equals 11 residues. The CDR3 region is CASSIANEQFF. Written as DNA, the CDR3 is TGTGCCAGCAGTATAGCTAATGAGCAGTTCTTC.

This clonotype was counted ten times or more. This sequence joins TRBV7-3 and TRBJ2-1; D is possibly TRBD1 or TRBD2 (5 bases each). This CDR3 spans 16 amino acids. V was trimmed by 2 bases and J by 1 base, leaving 12 bases between them. Germline CDR1 reads SGHTA; CDR2 reads FQGTGA. The DNA of the CDR3 is TGTGCCAGCAGCTTAGAAGGGACCGGATCCTACAATGAGCAGTTCTTC. Encoded protein: CASSLEGTGSYNEQFF.

This clonotype has a count of ten or more. The CDR3 spells CASSALTETQYF. DNA of the CDR3: TGTGCCAGCAGTGCCCTGACGGAGACCCAGTACTTC. The chain has TRBV28 and TRBJ2-5; D gene ambiguous. This CDR3 has 12 residues. Germline CDR1 is MDHEN and CDR2 is SYDVKM. The V end lost 5 bases, the J end lost 5 bases, and 9 bases lay between the germline ends.

This clonotype has only a few counts. The chain recombines TRBV28 with TRBJ2-1; no firm D call. The CDR3 runs 13 residues. V shed 6 bases and J shed 5 bases, with 11 bases lying between them. The germline gives CDR1 MDHEN, CDR2 SYDVKM. The CDR3 region is CASRDWENNEQFF. The DNA for the CDR3 is TGTGCCAGCAGGGATTGGGAAAACAATGAGCAGTTCTTC.

This clonotype was counted a few times. The chain is built from TRBV2 and TRBJ1-5; TRBD1 is a possible D gene (6 bases). Germline CDR1 SNHLY, CDR2 FYNNEI. The length of the CDR3 is 14 residues. V dropped 6 bases and J dropped 4 bases, with 13 bases sitting between them. Here the CDR3 DNA reads TGTGCCAGCAGCTTACAGGGACTTAATCAGCCCCAGCATTTT. It yields the protein CASSLQGLNQPQHF.

This clonotype was found a few times. V usage is TRBV29-1 and J usage is TRBJ1-2; weak D call: TRBD1 (5 bases). V was cut by 4 bases and J by 8 bases, with 20 bases left in between. Germline assignment: CDR1 SQVTM and CDR2 ANQGSEA. The CDR3 loop spans 14 amino acids. In DNA, the CDR3 is TGCAGCGTTGTTAAGGGGATGGGGGTGCGAGGCTACACCTTC. Its protein is CSVVKGMGVRGYTF.

The J gene is TRBJ1-1, the V gene TRBV10-1, with D tentatively TRBD1 (5 bases). Germline V lookup: CDR1 WNHNN, CDR2 SYGVQD (reference sequence). V was clipped by 3 bases and J by 1 base, with 12 bases between them. The CDR3 runs 15 residues. CDR3 in DNA: TGCGCCAGCAGTGATGGAGGGGCCGAGAACACTGAAGCTTTCTTT. This gives the protein CASSDGGAENTEAFF.

The J gene is TRBJ2-7, the V gene TRBV5-1, with TRBD1 matching over 9 bases. With 5 bases clipped from V and 2 bases from J, the junction kept 8 bases outside the gene matches. The CDR3 is 15 residues long. The germline gives CDR1 SGHRS, CDR2 YFSETQ. CDR3 nucleotides: TGCGCCAGCAGACTTGACAGGGGGGTCCCCTACGAGCAGTACTTC. Translated, it gives CASRLDRGVPYEQYF.

Comment on this clonotype: This may arise from a read error, as a much more abundant clone is one base away. The chain uses TRBV28 and TRBJ1-4; 7 bases map to TRBD1. Germline CDR1 and CDR2: MDHEN and SYDVKM. The CDR3 runs 14 residues. The CDR3 region is CASSSGTESEKPFF. CDR3 in DNA: TGTGCCAGCAGTTCCGGGACAGAAAGCGAAAAACCGTTTTTT.

The chain employs TRBV12-3 or TRBV12-4 and TRBJ1-2; 10 nucleotides agree with TRBD1. After removal of 6 bases from V and 8 bases from J, the junction contained 6 bases not matched to a gene. The CDR3 loop spans 13 amino acids. CDR3 nucleotide sequence: TGTGCCAGCAGGGACAGGGGGAGAAGGGGCTACACCTTC. Translating gives CASRDRGRRGYTF.

This clonotype has a handful of counts. The chain carries TRBV2 and TRBJ2-3, with 11 bases aligning to TRBD1. The last part of the DNA fits TRBJ2-7 better; the J call may be wrong. This CDR3 has 13 amino acids. Per the germline V gene, CDR1 is SNHLY and CDR2 is FYNNEI. The DNA for the CDR3 is TGTGCCAGCTACCGGGACAGGGGGTTTGAGCAGTACTTC. This translates into CASYRDRGFEQYF.

This clonotype has at least ten counts. V is TRBV12-3 or TRBV12-4 and J is TRBJ2-2; 10 positions match TRBD1. This CDR3 contains 19 residues. The trim removed 6 bases at V and 0 bases at J, leaving 13 bases unmatched. The CDR3 protein is CASRRTDRGLRANTGELFF. The CDR3 nucleotides are TGTGCCAGCAGACGTACCGACAGGGGGCTAAGAGCGAACACCGGGGAGCTGTTTTTT.